The 32 T cell receptor beta chains listed next were all sequenced from one sample in a study of type 1 regulatory T cells. Their antigen targets remain unknown. TCRdb fed the reads into MiXCR, producing one record per CDR3 protein. The sample shows more than 50,000 distinct CDR3 sequences, roughly two thirds of them seen only once. Source material: cultured non-Tr1 T cells, either the whole culture or a sorted T cell fraction (not recorded which). These receptors came from a human donor in good health.

This chain links TRBV29-1 with TRBJ2-2; 13 bases line up with TRBD2. This CDR3 is 16 amino acids long. V was pared by 6 bases and J by 0 bases, with 4 bases of the junction left unmatched. CDR1 and CDR2 from the germline V gene are SQVTM and ANQGSEA. The CDR3 loop is CSVVGTSGTNTGELFF. CDR3 nucleotide sequence: TGCAGCGTCGTCGGGACTAGCGGGACGAACACCGGGGAGCTGTTTTTT.

As DNA, the CDR3 is TGTGCCAGCAGCTCCTGGGACAGGGCACACGAGCAGTACTTC. Translating it yields CASSSWDRAHEQYF. The V and J genes are TRBV9 and TRBJ2-7; 9 bases are shared with TRBD1. Per the germline V gene, CDR1 is SGDLS and CDR2 is YYNGEE. This CDR3 comprises 14 residues. The V and J ends lost 4 bases and 5 bases, in that order; junction bases with no gene match: 7.

This clonotype was observed a single time. This chain connects TRBV6-5 to TRBJ2-7, with TRBD1 identical over 9 bases. V lost 4 bases to trimming and J lost 8 bases; unmatched junction nucleotides: 9. The CDR3 spans 14 residues. CDR1 is MNHEY, CDR2 SVGAGI, per germline. CDR3 amino acids: CASSLGQGESKQYF. The DNA of the CDR3 is TGTGCCAGCAGTTTGGGACAGGGAGAGAGCAAGCAGTACTTC.

This clonotype has more than one count but fewer than ten. The rearrangement links TRBV5-5 to TRBJ1-2; no definite D call. CDR1 SGHKS and CDR2 YYEKEE come from the germline V gene (reference sequence). Trimming took off 0 bases at V and 7 bases at J, with 16 bases between the two ends. The CDR3 has 15 residues. The CDR3 loop is CASSLGPEGPGGYTF. CDR3 DNA: TGTGCCAGCAGCTTGGGGCCAGAAGGCCCGGGTGGCTACACCTTC.

The J gene is TRBJ2-5, the V gene TRBV12-3 or TRBV12-4; the match to TRBD2 covers 9 bases. Germline trimming cut 3 bases from V and 3 bases from J; bases unmatched to any gene: 5. The CDR3 spans 15 residues. Here the CDR3 DNA reads TGTGCCAGCAGTTTGGCTAGCGGGATGAAAGAGACCCAGTACTTC. Protein: CASSLASGMKETQYF.

V and J are TRBV28 and TRBJ2-7; D might be TRBD1 or TRBD2, each matching 5 bases. Trimming removed 6 bases from V and 1 base from J, with 16 bases in between. This CDR3 is built from 15 residues. CDR1 is MDHEN and CDR2 is SYDVKM in the germline V gene. The chain's CDR3 is CASSIPGAGSYEQYF. The DNA for the CDR3 is TGTGCCAGCAGCATCCCCGGGGCGGGTTCCTACGAGCAGTACTTC.

V usage is TRBV7-3 and J usage is TRBJ2-2; 8 positions match TRBD2. The germline V gene has CDR1 SGHTA and CDR2 FQGTGA. V shed 5 bases, J shed 1 base, and the junction held 12 bases outside the gene matches. CDR3 length: 18 residues. The CDR3 loop is CASSPTREAGVNTGELFF. CDR3 nucleotide sequence: TGTGCCAGCAGCCCGACCCGGGAAGCGGGAGTGAACACCGGGGAGCTGTTTTTT.

This chain uses TRBV28 with TRBJ1-1; 7 nucleotides match TRBD1. The germline CDR1 and CDR2 sequences are MDHEN and SYDVKM. With V trimmed by 6 bases and J by 11 bases, 6 bases remained unmatched. The length of the CDR3 is 11 residues. The CDR3 DNA follows: TGTGCCAGCAGGGGACAGCCTCATGCTTTCTTT. This translates into CASRGQPHAFF.

The J gene is TRBJ1-1, the V gene TRBV18, with a weak D call TRBD1 (5 bases). The CDR3 is made up of 14 amino acids. Between the trimmed V and J ends, which lost 3 bases and 6 bases, there was a span of 14 bases. CDR1 is KGHSH and CDR2 is LQKENI in the germline V gene. The CDR3 DNA reads TGTGCCAGCTCACCCGATCGGGGCGGCGCTGAAGCTTTCTTT. Translated: CASSPDRGGAEAFF. Drawing the rest from reference TRBV18 and TRBJ1-1, the complete variable domain is NAGVMQNPRHLVRRRGQEARLRCSPMKGHSHVYWYRQLPEEGLKFMVYLQKENIIDESGMPKERFSAEFPKEGPSILRIQQVVRGDSAAYFCASSPDRGGAEAFFGQGTRLTVV.

The rearrangement uses TRBV5-1 and TRBJ2-2; D remains ambiguous. The CDR3 contains 13 residues. The V end was cut by 0 bases, the J end by 5 bases, with 5 bases between. Germline V gene lookup returns CDR1 SGHRS and CDR2 YFSETQ. CDR3 sequence: CASSLAQTGELFF. The CDR3 DNA follows: TGCGCCAGCAGCTTGGCCCAGACCGGGGAGCTGTTTTTT.

This rearrangement joins TRBV7-8 to TRBJ2-3; D ambiguous. The V end was cut by 8 bases, the J end by 1 base, with 10 bases between. Germline V gives CDR1 SGHVS, CDR2 FQNEAQ. The CDR3 has 13 amino acids. In DNA, the CDR3 is TGTGCCAGCGCTACGGGTGGCACAGATACGCAGTATTTT. This translates into CASATGGTDTQYF.

V is TRBV7-2 and J is TRBJ2-1, with 7 bases identical to TRBD2. V lost 5 bases and J lost 15; bases outside the gene matches: 13. The germline V gene encodes CDR1 SGHTA and CDR2 FQGNSA. This CDR3 region has 13 residues. As DNA, the CDR3 is TGTGCCAGCAGCGCCTTCTCGCGGGAGTATCCGTTCTTC. It yields the protein CASSAFSREYPFF.

The V call is TRBV2, the J call TRBJ2-6; D not resolved. V was shortened by 8 bases and J by 2 bases, with 7 bases between the two germline ends. Germline assignment: CDR1 SNHLY and CDR2 FYNNEI. CDR3 size: 13 residues. The CDR3 loop reads CASGQPGANVLTF. For the CDR3, the DNA is TGTGCCAGCGGGCAACCTGGGGCCAACGTCCTGACTTTC.

The sample holds one count of this clonotype. The gene calls are TRBV10-1 and TRBJ2-7, with 9 bases aligning to TRBD1. CDR1 and CDR2 from the germline V gene are WNHNN and SYGVQD (reference sequence). Germline trimming cut 5 bases from V and 7 bases from J; bases unmatched to any gene: 6. This CDR3 has 13 residues. The CDR3 loop reads CASSQQGTGEQYF. CDR3 sequence (DNA): TGCGCCAGCAGTCAACAGGGGACAGGGGAGCAGTACTTC.

On this clonotype itself: Germline and junction disagree at one end, which may indicate a read error. The rearrangement joins TRBV7-2 to TRBJ2-3; D is possibly TRBD2 (5 bases). Germline CDR1 SGHTA, CDR2 FQGNSA. This CDR3 spans 13 amino acids. CDR3 nucleotide sequence: TGTGCCAGCAGCCTAGCCGAGTTGGATACGCAGTATTTT. As protein: CASSLAELDTQYF.

The chain's CDR3 is CASRSGTASSYEQYF. Written as DNA, the CDR3 is TGCGCCAGCAGGTCCGGGACGGCCAGCTCCTACGAGCAGTACTTC. The chain uses TRBV5-1 and TRBJ2-7, with D perhaps being TRBD1 or TRBD2 (5 bases each). From germline, CDR1 is SGHRS and CDR2 YFSETQ. Trimming stripped 5 bases from V and 0 bases from J, with 15 bases between. The CDR3 length is 15 residues.

The chain has TRBV7-2 and TRBJ2-3, with TRBD1 matching 8 bases. Germline V gene sequence: CDR1 SGHTA, CDR2 FQGNSA. Germline trimming cut 5 bases from V and 2 bases from J; bases unmatched to any gene: 3. The CDR3 consists of 14 residues. This CDR3 is CASSQQGVTDTQYF. Here the CDR3 DNA reads TGTGCCAGCAGCCAACAGGGGGTCACAGATACGCAGTATTTT. Full variable domain (remainder filled in from reference TRBV7-2 and TRBJ2-3): GAGVSQSPSNKVTEKGKDVELRCDPISGHTALYWYRQSLGQGLEFLIYFQGNSAPDKSGLPSDRFSAERTGGSVSTLTIQRTQQEDSAVYLCASSQQGVTDTQYFGPGTRLTVL.

V is TRBV4-1 and J is TRBJ1-2, with unresolved D. The V end was cut by 5 bases, the J end by 8 bases, with 12 bases between. This CDR3 spans 12 amino acids. In germline, CDR1 is MGHRA, CDR2 YSYEKL. The CDR3 spells CASSFGKRGYTF. The CDR3 DNA reads TGCGCCAGCAGCTTCGGGAAGCGAGGCTACACCTTC.

V gene TRBV4-3 combines with J gene TRBJ2-2, with 7 bases that match TRBD1. Germline CDR1 reads LGHNA; CDR2 reads YSLEER. The CDR3 consists of 17 residues. J gave up 2 bases and V 1 base, and 7 bases lay outside the gene matches. In DNA, the CDR3 is TGCGCCAGCAGCCAAGGGTTACAGGGGTCAAACACCGGGGAGCTGTTTTTT. Its translation: CASSQGLQGSNTGELFF.

Written as DNA, the CDR3 is TGTGCCACCAGTGATTTTGGGAGGGACGAGCAGTACTTC. Protein product: CATSDFGRDEQYF. The chain combines TRBV24-1 with TRBJ2-7; 7 bases are a match to TRBD2. CDR3 length equals 13 residues. The germline CDR1 and CDR2 sequences are KGHDR and SFDVKD. With 1 base clipped from V and 5 bases from J, the junction kept 1 base outside the gene matches.

Here the CDR3 reads CASSPAWQKETQYF. In DNA form, the CDR3 reads TGTGCCAGCAGCCCCGCTTGGCAGAAAGAGACCCAGTACTTC. The chain uses TRBV7-2 and TRBJ2-5; D remains unclear. The CDR3 has 14 amino acids. V lost 5 bases to trimming and J lost 3 bases, with 13 bases between them. The germline gives CDR1 SGHTA, CDR2 FQGNSA. The whole variable domain, remainder taken from reference TRBV7-2 and TRBJ2-5, is GAGVSQSPSNKVTEKGKDVELRCDPISGHTALYWYRQSLGQGLEFLIYFQGNSAPDKSGLPSDRFSAERTGGSVSTLTIQRTQQEDSAVYLCASSPAWQKETQYFGPGTRLLVL.

This clonotype was found a few times. J is TRBJ2-2 and V is TRBV7-2; D may be TRBD2 (6 bases). Trimming left V 1 base short and J 1 base short, with 7 bases between. Germline assignment: CDR1 SGHTA and CDR2 FQGNSA. The CDR3 extends over 15 amino acids. In nucleotides, the CDR3 is TGTGCCAGCAGCTTAGGCGGGAAGAACACCGGGGAGCTGTTTTTT. It yields the protein CASSLGGKNTGELFF.

This sequence joins TRBV4-1 and TRBJ2-3, with D possibly being TRBD2 (6 bases). The length of the CDR3 is 15 residues. V lost 3 bases, J lost 0 bases, and 10 bases lay in between. Germline V gives CDR1 MGHRA, CDR2 YSYEKL. The CDR3: CASSQGLTSTDTQYF. The CDR3 DNA sequence: TGCGCCAGCAGCCAGGGACTTACTAGCACAGATACGCAGTATTTT.

This sequence joins TRBV7-6 and TRBJ2-5, with 8 bases that match TRBD1. CDR3 length equals 14 residues. V was pared by 5 bases and J by 4 bases, with 6 bases of the junction left unmatched. The germline gives CDR1 SGHVS, CDR2 FNYEAQ. The CDR3 DNA reads as TGTGCCAGCAGCGTAGGACAGGGTAGAGAGACCCAGTACTTC. This sequence encodes CASSVGQGRETQYF.

The chain joins TRBV3-1 to TRBJ1-2; weak D call: TRBD1 (5 bases). V was cut by 2 bases and J by 0 bases, with 13 bases left in between. The CDR3 extends over 16 amino acids. CDR1 and CDR2 (germline): LGHDT, YNNKEL (reference sequence). CDR3 protein: CASSQWGQGSNYGYTF. CDR3 coding DNA: TGTGCCAGCAGCCAATGGGGTCAGGGTTCTAACTATGGCTACACCTTC.

This clonotype appeared once. The chain couples TRBV2 to TRBJ2-1; 10 bases align to TRBD1. Germline loops: CDR1 SNHLY, CDR2 FYNNEI. This CDR3 is 15 amino acids long. V dropped 6 bases and J dropped 8; count of bases not matched to a gene: 10. The CDR3 here is CASRNRDRGGHEQFF. The CDR3 region has the DNA TGTGCCAGCAGGAACAGGGACAGGGGAGGCCATGAGCAGTTCTTC.

This chain uses TRBV5-1 with TRBJ2-1, with D possibly matching TRBD2 (6 bases). CDR1 and CDR2 (germline): SGHRS, YFSETQ. V was trimmed by 0 bases and J by 4 bases, leaving 8 bases between them. CDR3 size: 14 residues. In DNA form, the CDR3 reads TGCGCCAGCAGCTTGGGTGCGGGGTACAATGAGCAGTTCTTC. It codes for CASSLGAGYNEQFF.

This clonotype was recorded a few times. The chain recombines TRBV24-1 with TRBJ1-2, with D tentatively TRBD1 (5 bases). The V end lost 3 bases, the J end lost 2 bases, and 12 bases lay between the germline ends. The CDR3 totals 15 residues. CDR1 is KGHDR, CDR2 SFDVKD, per germline. As DNA, the CDR3 is TGTGCCACCAGTGATACCGGGACGGGGAACTATGGCTACACCTTC. Protein product: CATSDTGTGNYGYTF.

CDR3 sequence: CASSLLTGGLEEQYF. Written as DNA, the CDR3 is TGTGCCAGCAGCTTACTCACAGGGGGCTTAGAGGAGCAGTACTTC. This chain uses TRBV7-8 with TRBJ2-7; 9 bases map to TRBD1. Germline V gene sequence: CDR1 SGHVS, CDR2 FQNEAQ. V shed 2 bases and J 7 bases; nucleotides not matched to a gene: 9. This CDR3 is built from 15 residues.

This rearrangement joins TRBV19 to TRBJ2-7; 8 bases are shared with TRBD1. This CDR3 has 13 residues. The V and J ends lost 8 bases and 7 bases, in that order; junction bases with no gene match: 10. The germline V gene has CDR1 LNHDA and CDR2 SQIVND (reference sequence). This CDR3 reads CASGMQGAGEQYF. CDR3 nucleotide sequence: TGTGCCAGTGGCATGCAGGGGGCTGGTGAGCAGTACTTC.

A single count supports this clonotype. The chain links TRBV5-4 to TRBJ2-5; D remains ambiguous. CDR1 is SGHNT, CDR2 YYREEE, per germline (reference sequence). This CDR3 has 13 amino acids. Between the trimmed V and J ends, which lost 1 base and 4 bases, there was a span of 8 bases. The CDR3 coding sequence is TGTGCCAGCAGCTTGTTCCCGGGAGAGACCCAGTACTTC. Protein: CASSLFPGETQYF. Full variable domain (rest looked up from reference TRBV5-4 and TRBJ2-5): ETGVTQSPTHLIKTRGQQVTLRCSSQSGHNTVSWYQQALGQGPQFIFQYYREEENGRGNFPPRFSGLQFPNYSSELNVNALELDDSALYLCASSLFPGETQYFGPGTRLLVL.

The J gene is TRBJ2-3, the V gene TRBV28; the D is unclear. There are 17 residues in the CDR3. Between the trimmed V and J ends, which lost 5 bases and 4 bases, there was a span of 22 bases. The germline V gene encodes CDR1 MDHEN and CDR2 SYDVKM. The CDR3 protein is CASSEFGSLRKADTQYF. CDR3 coding DNA: TGTGCCAGCAGTGAGTTCGGCAGCTTAAGGAAGGCAGATACGCAGTATTTT.